One T cell receptor beta chain is described in this entry. The data stem from a study of cytomegalovirus exposure and HLA in healthy donors. Use of 60 Vbeta and 13 Jbeta primers characterized the PCR. Sequenced by immunoSEQ multiplex PCR; TCRdb stores in-frame clones only, minus some. The sample lists roughly 130,000 clones; roughly 79% were seen once. The CDR3 covers 16 residues. Trimming removed 5 bases at V and 0 bases at J, with 17 bases between. Looked up from germline, CDR1 is SEHNR and CDR2 is FQNEAQ (reference sequence). Sequenced input: PBMCs. The receptor comes from a woman aged 40 to 55 in good health and CMV-seronegative. This sequence joins TRBV7-9 and TRBJ2-7, with D hard to call. This chain's CDR3 is CASSHHVGRNSYEQYF. CDR3 nucleotides: TGTGCCAGCAGCCACCACGTTGGCAGGAACTCCTACGAGCAGTACTTC.